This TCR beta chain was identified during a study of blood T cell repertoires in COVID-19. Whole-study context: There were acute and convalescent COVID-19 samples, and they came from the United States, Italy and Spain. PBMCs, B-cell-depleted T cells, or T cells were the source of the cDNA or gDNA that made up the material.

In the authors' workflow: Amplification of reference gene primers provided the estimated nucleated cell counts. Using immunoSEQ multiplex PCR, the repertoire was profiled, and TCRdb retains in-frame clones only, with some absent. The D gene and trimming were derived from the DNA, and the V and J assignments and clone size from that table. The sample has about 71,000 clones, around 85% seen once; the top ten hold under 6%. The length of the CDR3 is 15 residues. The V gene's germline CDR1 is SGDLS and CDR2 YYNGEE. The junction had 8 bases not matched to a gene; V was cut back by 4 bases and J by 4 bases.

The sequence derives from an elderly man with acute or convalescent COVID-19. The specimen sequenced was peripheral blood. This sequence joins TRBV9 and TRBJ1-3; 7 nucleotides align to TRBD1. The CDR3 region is CASSHPTGLGNTIYF. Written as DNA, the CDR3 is TGTGCCAGCAGCCACCCGACAGGGTTGGGAAACACCATATATTTT.